Below, 25 T cell receptor beta chains from the same sample are listed, as sequenced in a study of blood T cells in healthy people across ages. Through a sample-barcoded 5' primer and a J-beta primer mix, a second PCR was run for about 6 to 11 cycles. TCRdb redid the calling of the 5' RACE reads with MiXCR, one entry per CDR3 protein. The sample has around 520,000 distinct CDR3 sequences, roughly a quarter seen once; the top ten hold 3% to 4.5%. These data were also filed under a second study, of T cells of mothers and their children.

The sample was blood. The receptor source for this set is a boy between 2 and 15 years old in good health.

The rearrangement joins TRBV20-1 to TRBJ1-2; no clear D gene. CDR3 length equals 12 residues. V was clipped by 0 bases and J by 5 bases, with 7 bases between them. CDR1 is DFQATT, CDR2 SNEGSKA, per germline (reference sequence). DNA for the CDR3: TGCAGTGCTAGAGAAAAACTTTATGGCTACACCTTC. This sequence encodes CSAREKLYGYTF.

The genes are TRBV7-2 and TRBJ2-7, with D unresolved. This CDR3 contains 13 residues. Trimming took 2 bases from V and 5 from J, leaving 10 bases between them. The germline gives CDR1 SGHTA, CDR2 FQGNSA. CDR3 DNA: TGTGCCAGCAGCTTACAACAGATCCACGAGCAGTACTTC. Its protein product is CASSLQQIHEQYF.

The rearrangement joins TRBV7-9 to TRBJ2-7, with 16 positions matching TRBD2. This CDR3 is built from 19 residues. Germline CDR1 and CDR2: SEHNR and FQNEAQ (reference sequence). J lost 2 bases, V lost 1 base, and 8 bases had no gene match. CDR3 sequence (DNA): TGTGCCAGCAGCTTAGAAACGGGACTAGCGGGAGGGAGAGCCTACGAGCAGTACTTC. Translating it yields CASSLETGLAGGRAYEQYF.

CDR3 sequence: CASIPTFGYGYTF. The CDR3 DNA sequence: TGTGCCAGCATTCCCACCTTTGGCTATGGCTACACCTTC. The chain employs TRBV28 and TRBJ1-2; D gene ambiguous. The CDR3 extends over 13 amino acids. V lost 7 bases and J 4 bases, leaving 13 bases between the germline ends. Germline CDR1 is MDHEN and CDR2 is SYDVKM.

The gene calls are TRBV15 and TRBJ2-2; maybe TRBD1 (6 bases). Trimming stripped 0 bases from V and 4 bases from J, with 15 bases between. This CDR3 region has 17 residues. Germline CDR1 reads LNHNV; CDR2 reads YYDKDF (reference sequence). As DNA, the CDR3 is TGTGCCACCAGCAGAGACCTACGACAGGTTGGCACCGGGGAGCTGTTTTTT. This codes for CATSRDLRQVGTGELFF.

The rearrangement uses TRBV15 and TRBJ2-3; 7 positions agree with TRBD1. Per germline, CDR1 LNHNV and CDR2 YYDKDF (reference sequence). The CDR3 extends over 14 amino acids. After removal of 5 bases from V and 4 bases from J, the junction contained 6 bases not matched to a gene. As DNA, the CDR3 is TGTGCCACCAGCGACAGAACAGGGGCAGATACGCAGTATTTT. It specifies CATSDRTGADTQYF.

This clonotype was counted between two and nine times. The V call is TRBV7-9, the J call TRBJ2-5, with D unclear. Deletions cut 10 bases from V and 5 bases from J, with 5 bases between. The CDR3 loop spans 9 amino acids. Germline CDR1 is SEHNR and CDR2 is FQNEAQ (reference sequence). In DNA form, the CDR3 reads TGTGCCACCGGGGAGACCCAGTACTTC. This translates into CATGETQYF. The variable domain in full, with the rest retrieved from reference TRBV7-9 and TRBJ2-5, is DTGVSQNPRHKITKRGQNVTFRCDPISEHNRLYWYRQTLGQGPEFLTYFQNEAQLEKSRLLSDRFSAERPKGSFSTLEIQRTEQGDSAMYLCATGETQYFGPGTRLLVL.

This chain links TRBV2 with TRBJ2-7, with D perhaps being TRBD1 or TRBD2 (5 bases each). V dropped 6 bases and J dropped 6 bases, with 12 bases sitting between them. The length of the CDR3 is 12 residues. Germline loops: CDR1 SNHLY, CDR2 FYNNEI. The DNA of the CDR3 is TGTGCCAGCAGGTTATCAGGGACCGAGCAGTACTTC. It encodes CASRLSGTEQYF.

This chain uses TRBV6-5 with TRBJ2-1; D is unclear. The V gene lost 2 bases and the J gene lost 0 bases, with 8 bases spanning the gap. The CDR3 consists of 15 residues. The germline V gene encodes CDR1 MNHEY and CDR2 SVGAGI. Here the CDR3 DNA reads TGTGCCAGCAGTTACCGCTGGAGCTCCTACAATGAGCAGTTCTTC. It yields the protein CASSYRWSSYNEQFF.

The table lists this clonotype with a few counts. The gene calls are TRBV27 and TRBJ1-5, with D tentatively TRBD1 (5 bases). Germline CDR1 MNHEY, CDR2 SMNVEV (reference sequence). The ends were cut back, 5 bases at V and 7 bases at J, with 9 bases in the middle. The CDR3 totals 12 residues. The CDR3 region has the DNA TGTGCCAGCAGTCCTAGGGGACAGCCCCAGCATTTT. Encoded protein: CASSPRGQPQHF.

Regarding this clonotype: An end of the junction differs from the germline gene, which may be a read error. V is TRBV3-1 and J is TRBJ1-2, with D possibly matching TRBD1 (5 bases). This CDR3 comprises 14 residues. Germline V gene sequence: CDR1 LGHDT, CDR2 YNNKEL (reference sequence). The CDR3 here is CASSLWGTDDGYTF. In DNA, the CDR3 is TGTGCCAGTAGCCTCTGGGGGACCGACGATGGCTACACCTTC.

The chain has TRBV20-1 and TRBJ2-1; D may be TRBD2 (6 bases). Trimming left V 7 bases short and J 0 bases short, with 10 bases between. Germline CDR1 reads DFQATT; CDR2 reads SNEGSKA (reference sequence). There are 13 residues in the CDR3. CDR3 protein: CSVLASSYNEQFF. CDR3 in DNA: TGCAGTGTCCTAGCGAGCTCCTACAATGAGCAGTTCTTC.

This clonotype was seen more than once but under ten times. V is TRBV12-3 or TRBV12-4 and J is TRBJ1-2; 8 bases line up with TRBD1. J lost 7 bases, V lost 3 bases, and 7 bases had no gene match. This CDR3 region has 14 residues. The CDR3 loop reads CASSFGQGPGGYTF. CDR3 nucleotide sequence: TGTGCCAGCAGTTTCGGACAGGGCCCCGGTGGCTACACCTTC.

The chain links TRBV9 to TRBJ2-5, with 10 bases aligning to TRBD2. TRBJ2-1 matches the DNA end more closely, so the J call is doubtful. The CDR3 totals 16 residues. Germline assignment: CDR1 SGDLS and CDR2 YYNGEE. CDR3 protein: CASSVASAGGPGEQFF. The CDR3 DNA follows: TGTGCCAGCAGCGTAGCTTCAGCGGGGGGGCCTGGTGAGCAGTTCTTC.

This clonotype occurred a few times. This chain connects TRBV3-1 to TRBJ2-3; a weak D match, TRBD2 (7 bases). Per the germline V gene, CDR1 is LGHDT and CDR2 is YNNKEL (reference sequence). CDR3 length: 16 residues. V shed 4 bases and J shed 1 base, with 15 bases lying between them. CDR3 loop: CASSLGGAVGTDTQYF. Written as DNA, the CDR3 is TGTGCCAGCAGCCTGGGGGGGGCGGTGGGCACAGATACGCAGTATTTT.

V is TRBV3-1 and J is TRBJ2-1; D may match TRBD1 or TRBD2 (5 bases each). The length of the CDR3 is 16 residues. V gave up 0 bases and J gave up 4 bases, with 13 bases separating them. The V gene's germline CDR1 is LGHDT and CDR2 YNNKEL (reference sequence). CDR3 sequence (DNA): TGTGCCAGCAGCCAAGAGGCAGGGAGCGCTTACAATGAGCAGTTCTTC. Its translation: CASSQEAGSAYNEQFF.

The sample holds a few counts of this clonotype. The rearrangement uses TRBV12-3 or TRBV12-4 and TRBJ2-5; possibly TRBD2 for D (5 bases). This CDR3 region has 11 residues. Trimming shortened V by 6 bases and J by 7 bases, and 9 bases separated the two germline ends. The CDR3: CASRSSGTQYF. The CDR3 DNA reads TGTGCCAGCAGATCGAGCGGGACCCAGTACTTC.

This clonotype was detected only a few times. This sequence joins TRBV15 and TRBJ2-5; D ambiguous. The J call may be wrong; the DNA end is better matched by TRBJ2-1. There are 13 residues in the CDR3. Germline V gene data show CDR1 as LNHNV and CDR2 as YYDKDF (reference sequence). DNA for the CDR3: TGTGCCACCAGCAGTACAAGGTCGGGTGAGCAGTTCTTC. Encoded protein: CATSSTRSGEQFF.

This clonotype was detected only a few times. The chain has TRBV24-1 and TRBJ2-7; D perhaps matches TRBD2 (6 bases). Deletions cut 7 bases from V and 6 bases from J, with 24 bases between. The germline V gene has CDR1 KGHDR and CDR2 SFDVKD. This CDR3 is built from 16 residues. The CDR3 here is CATRIPTSWWVREQYF. DNA for the CDR3: TGTGCCACCAGGATCCCGACTAGTTGGTGGGTACGCGAGCAGTACTTC.

The V call is TRBV5-1, the J call TRBJ2-6, with unresolved D. The CDR3 length is 15 residues. Germline CDR1 and CDR2: SGHRS and YFSETQ. V lost 4 bases and J 6 bases, leaving 14 bases between the germline ends. The DNA for the CDR3 is TGCGCCAGCAGCCCTCGAGTAGACAAGGCCAACGTCCTGACTTTC. Protein product: CASSPRVDKANVLTF.

The chain uses TRBV7-9 and TRBJ2-1, with D perhaps TRBD2 (5 bases). The J call may be wrong; the DNA end is better matched by TRBJ2-7. The germline gives CDR1 SEHNR, CDR2 FQNEAQ (reference sequence). The CDR3 runs 14 residues. The CDR3 reads CASSLYGIVEEQYF. The CDR3 coding sequence is TGTGCCAGCAGCTTATACGGGATAGTGGAGGAGCAGTACTTC.

This clonotype has a handful of counts. V and J are TRBV10-3 and TRBJ2-7; 7 positions match TRBD2. The CDR3 contains 14 residues. From germline, CDR1 is ENHRY and CDR2 SYGVKD. CDR3 DNA: TGTGCGGCCGGGACTACACTTTATTCCTACGAGCAGTACTTC. This encodes CAAGTTLYSYEQYF.

The rearrangement uses TRBV20-1 and TRBJ1-1; D not resolved. V shed 5 bases and J shed 1 base, with 11 bases lying between them. The germline gives CDR1 DFQATT, CDR2 SNEGSKA (reference sequence). The CDR3 is made up of 13 amino acids. Here the CDR3 DNA reads TGCAGTGCTTACACCCCAGGGAACACTGAAGCTTTCTTT. Its protein is CSAYTPGNTEAFF.

About this clonotype: An end of the junction differs from the germline gene, which may be a read error. V gene TRBV12-3 or TRBV12-4 combines with J gene TRBJ2-5; 8 bases line up with TRBD2. The CDR3 has 16 amino acids. CDR3 protein: CAGSLAGRELRETQYF. DNA of the CDR3: TGTGCCGGCAGTTTAGCGGGAAGGGAGTTACGCGAGACCCAGTACTTC.

In its sample, this clonotype was seen a few times. This sequence joins TRBV20-1 and TRBJ2-5; 11 nucleotides align to TRBD2. After removal of 6 bases from V and 5 bases from J, the junction contained 11 bases not matched to a gene. The CDR3 contains 15 residues. Germline CDR1 and CDR2: DFQATT and SNEGSKA (reference sequence). The CDR3 nucleotides read TGCAGTGCCATAATAGCGGGGGGGCCATTGGAGACCCAGTACTTC. Translating it yields CSAIIAGGPLETQYF.